Listed here are 6 T cell receptor beta chains from one sample, sequenced in a study of cytomegalovirus exposure and HLA in healthy donors. The PCR ran on 60 Vbeta and 13 Jbeta primers. TCRdb's table, derived via immunoSEQ multiplex PCR, lists solely in-frame clones and lacks some. The repertoire holds approximately 160,000 clones, with less than 80% as singletons. Sequencing was done on a sample of PBMCs. All receptors derive from a female donor in good health and CMV-seronegative.

This chain joins TRBV6-5 and TRBJ2-3; TRBD2 agrees at 12 bases. The germline V gene has CDR1 MNHEY and CDR2 SVGAGI. After removal of 4 bases from V and 4 bases from J, the junction contained 6 bases not matched to a gene. There are 16 residues in the CDR3. CDR3 loop: CASSLTSGSTADTQYF. In DNA form, the CDR3 reads TGTGCCAGCAGTTTGACTAGCGGGAGTACTGCAGATACGCAGTATTTT.

This chain joins TRBV28 and TRBJ1-4; D gene unclear. V was shortened by 6 bases and J by 4 bases, with 3 bases between the two germline ends. The CDR3 length is 11 residues. Germline assignment: CDR1 MDHEN and CDR2 SYDVKM. This CDR3 is CASRYNEKLFF. In nucleotides, the CDR3 is TGTGCCAGCAGGTATAATGAAAAACTGTTTTTT.

The rearrangement links TRBV18 to TRBJ2-5, with TRBD2 matching over 9 bases. Germline V gene data show CDR1 as KGHSH and CDR2 as LQKENI. The CDR3 contains 14 residues. With V trimmed by 4 bases and J by 5 bases, 5 bases remained unmatched. CDR3 in DNA: TGTGCCAGCTCACGGGCTAGCGGGGAGGAGACCCAGTACTTC. It specifies CASSRASGEETQYF.

This rearrangement joins TRBV2 to TRBJ1-6; a weak D match, TRBD1 (5 bases). Germline V gene sequence: CDR1 SNHLY, CDR2 FYNNEI. CDR3 length: 14 residues. The V end lost 1 base, the J end lost 10 bases, and 11 bases lay between the germline ends. The CDR3 DNA sequence: TGTGCCAGCAGTGAAGGGACCAGGGTCTCACCCCTCCACTTT. Translated, it gives CASSEGTRVSPLHF.

The V call is TRBV10-3, the J call TRBJ2-7, with D tentatively TRBD1 (6 bases). Germline-derived CDR1 and CDR2 are ENHRY and SYGVKD. Trimming pared 5 bases from V and 0 bases from J, leaving 11 bases between. The CDR3 covers 14 residues. The CDR3 is CAISRQASSYEQYF. The DNA of the CDR3 is TGTGCCATCAGTCGACAGGCAAGCTCCTACGAGCAGTACTTC.

This chain's CDR3 is CASSLYYYEQYF. The CDR3 bases are TGTGCCAGCAGTTTGTATTACTACGAGCAGTACTTC. The J gene is TRBJ2-7, the V gene TRBV28; the D is unclear. V lost 3 bases and J 3 bases, leaving 6 bases between the germline ends. Germline-derived CDR1 and CDR2 are MDHEN and SYDVKM. This CDR3 comprises 12 residues.